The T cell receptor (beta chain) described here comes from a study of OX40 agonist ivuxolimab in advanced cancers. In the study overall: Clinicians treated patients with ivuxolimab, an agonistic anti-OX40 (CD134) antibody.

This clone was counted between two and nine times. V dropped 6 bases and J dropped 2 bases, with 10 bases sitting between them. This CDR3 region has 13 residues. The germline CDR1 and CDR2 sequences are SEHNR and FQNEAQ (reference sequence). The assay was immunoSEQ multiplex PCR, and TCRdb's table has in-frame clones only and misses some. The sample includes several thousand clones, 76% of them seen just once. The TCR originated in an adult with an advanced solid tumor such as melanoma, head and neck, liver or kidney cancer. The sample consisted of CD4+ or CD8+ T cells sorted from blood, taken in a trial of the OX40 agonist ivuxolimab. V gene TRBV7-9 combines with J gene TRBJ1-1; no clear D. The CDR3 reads CASRYGSNTEAFF. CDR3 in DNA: TGTGCCAGCAGGTATGGGAGCAACACTGAAGCTTTCTTT.